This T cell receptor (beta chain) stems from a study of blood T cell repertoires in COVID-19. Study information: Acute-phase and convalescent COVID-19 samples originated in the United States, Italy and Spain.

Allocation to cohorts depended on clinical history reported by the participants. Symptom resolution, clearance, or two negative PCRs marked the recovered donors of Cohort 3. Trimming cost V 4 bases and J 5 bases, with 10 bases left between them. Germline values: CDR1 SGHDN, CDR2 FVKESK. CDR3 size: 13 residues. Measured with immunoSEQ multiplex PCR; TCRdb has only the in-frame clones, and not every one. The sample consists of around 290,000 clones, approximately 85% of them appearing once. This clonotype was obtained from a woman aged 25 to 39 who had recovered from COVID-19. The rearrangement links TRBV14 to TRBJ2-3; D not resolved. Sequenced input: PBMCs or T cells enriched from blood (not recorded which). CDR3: CASSPFGRDTQYF. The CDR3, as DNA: TGTGCCAGCAGCCCCTTTGGCCGAGATACGCAGTATTTT.